The 16 T cell receptor beta chains given below trace back to one sample, sequenced in a study of cytomegalovirus exposure and HLA in healthy donors. This PCR relied on a set of 60 Vbeta primers and 13 Jbeta primers. The table came from immunoSEQ multiplex PCR; TCRdb's copy has only in-frame clones and leaves some out. The table lists around 150,000 clones, about three quarters of them singletons. The specimen sequenced was PBMCs. The receptors originated from a man aged 18 to 30 in good health and CMV-seropositive.

CDR3 in DNA: TGTGCCTGGAATGCGGGACAGGGGAGTGAAAAACTGTTTTTT. Protein: CAWNAGQGSEKLFF. J is TRBJ1-4 and V is TRBV30, with TRBD1 matching 10 bases. CDR3 length equals 14 residues. Trimming at V came to 4 bases and at J to 7 bases, leaving 6 bases not matched to a gene. Germline CDR1 GTSNPN, CDR2 SVGIG (reference sequence).

The genes are TRBV5-1 and TRBJ1-2; D is possibly TRBD1 (5 bases). Germline CDR1 reads SGHRS; CDR2 reads YFSETQ. Trimming removed 1 base at V and 8 bases at J, with 9 bases between. The CDR3 sequence is 12 residues long. The CDR3 here is CASSLSREGYTF. The CDR3 coding sequence is TGCGCCAGCAGCTTGAGCAGGGAAGGCTACACCTTC.

This chain links TRBV10-1 with TRBJ1-2; the D is unclear. V shed 10 bases and J shed 8 bases, with 11 bases lying between them. Germline CDR1 and CDR2: WNHNN and SYGVQD (reference sequence). The CDR3 totals 10 residues. CDR3 sequence (DNA): TGCGCCACCGACACTTGGGGCTACACCTTC. It encodes CATDTWGYTF.

The CDR3 sequence: CASSSDRGRSETQYF. CDR3 bases: TGCGCCAGCAGCTCGGACAGGGGACGGAGCGAGACCCAGTACTTC. The J gene is TRBJ2-5, the V gene TRBV5-1; 9 bases are a match to TRBD1. The V segment lost 3 bases and the J segment 5 bases; nucleotides outside the gene matches: 8. This CDR3 spans 15 amino acids. Germline V CDR1 and CDR2: SGHRS, YFSETQ.

This clone was counted only a few times. The J gene is TRBJ1-1, the V gene TRBV5-8; TRBD1 is a possible D gene (6 bases). Germline V CDR1 and CDR2: SGHTS, YDEGEE. V lost 5 bases and J 5 bases, leaving 16 bases between the germline ends. The CDR3 covers 14 residues. For the CDR3, the DNA is TGTGCCAGCAGTCATGTTTTACAGGGTACTGAAGCTTTCTTT. Translating gives CASSHVLQGTEAFF.

The chain links TRBV7-6 to TRBJ1-4; TRBD1 matches 9 bases. The J segment lost 8 bases and the V segment lost 5 bases, leaving 12 bases of the junction unmatched. The CDR3 extends over 16 amino acids. Per germline, CDR1 SGHVS and CDR2 FNYEAQ. The CDR3 bases are TGTGCCAGCAGCCCGGGTGTACAGGGGGCAAGGGAAAAACTGTTTTTT. This encodes CASSPGVQGAREKLFF.

This sequence joins TRBV7-9 and TRBJ1-4; D may be TRBD1 (6 bases). Germline assignment: CDR1 SEHNR and CDR2 FQNEAQ (reference sequence). V was trimmed by 5 bases and J by 3 bases, leaving 13 bases between them. The CDR3 sequence is 15 residues long. The CDR3 spells CASSPTDRPNEKLFF. CDR3 bases: TGTGCCAGCAGCCCGACCGACAGGCCTAATGAAAAACTGTTTTTT.

V and J are TRBV6-1 and TRBJ1-2; 9 bases line up with TRBD1. Germline V lookup: CDR1 MNHNS, CDR2 SASEGT. The CDR3 runs 14 residues. Trimming took 6 bases from V and 2 from J; bases not matched to a gene: 4. CDR3 nucleotides: TGTGCCAGCAGAGGGGACAGGGAAAACTATGGCTACACCTTC. Its protein is CASRGDRENYGYTF.

There are a few counts of this clone. The chain joins TRBV5-4 to TRBJ1-2; 9 positions match TRBD1. Looked up from germline, CDR1 is SGHNT and CDR2 is YYREEE (reference sequence). This CDR3 region has 20 residues. The V gene end was trimmed by 4 bases and the J gene end by 4 bases; junction bases not matched to a gene: 23. The CDR3 loop reads CASSPGTGGMISNGRYGYTF. CDR3 coding DNA: TGTGCCAGCAGCCCGGGAACAGGGGGCATGATTAGTAATGGGCGCTATGGCTACACCTTC.

The CDR3 reads CASSQPGRYNSPLHF. CDR3 sequence (DNA): TGTGCCAGCAGCCAACCTGGGAGATATAATTCACCCCTCCACTTT. The rearrangement joins TRBV14 to TRBJ1-6; D not certain. CDR3 length: 15 amino acids. Trimming cost V 2 bases and J 4 bases, with 9 bases left between them. Germline assignment: CDR1 SGHDN and CDR2 FVKESK.

This chain connects TRBV19 to TRBJ1-2; TRBD1 matches at 7 bases. The germline CDR1 and CDR2 sequences are LNHDA and SQIVND (reference sequence). V shed 8 bases, J shed 4 bases, and the junction held 4 bases outside the gene matches. The CDR3 has 12 amino acids. DNA of the CDR3: TGTGCCAGTCGTGACAGGGTCTATGGCTACACCTTC. Its translation is CASRDRVYGYTF.

This clone has only a few counts. The chain has TRBV5-6 and TRBJ1-5, with D hard to call. From germline, CDR1 is SGHDT and CDR2 YYEEEE. V gave up 2 bases and J gave up 3 bases, with 9 bases separating them. The CDR3 runs to 14 residues. This CDR3 reads CASSFGQINQPQHF. In nucleotides, the CDR3 is TGTGCCAGCAGCTTTGGTCAGATCAATCAGCCCCAGCATTTT.

The V call is TRBV4-1, the J call TRBJ2-1, with D possibly TRBD2 on 5 matching bases. Germline loops: CDR1 MGHRA, CDR2 YSYEKL. The length of the CDR3 is 16 residues. Between the trimmed V and J ends, which lost 1 base and 3 bases, there was a span of 13 bases. The CDR3 DNA is TGCGCCAGCAGCCAAGGAGGGAGTGGCTACTACAATGAGCAGTTCTTC. It encodes CASSQGGSGYYNEQFF.

The rearrangement joins TRBV28 to TRBJ2-5; 7 positions match TRBD1. V lost 3 bases to trimming and J lost 3 bases; unmatched junction nucleotides: 4. The CDR3 is 14 amino acids. CDR1 MDHEN and CDR2 SYDVKM come from the germline V gene. In DNA form, the CDR3 reads TGTGCCAGCAGTTTGCCAGGGGGAGAAGAGACCCAGTACTTC. Protein sequence: CASSLPGGEETQYF.

The rearrangement uses TRBV2 and TRBJ2-7; possibly TRBD1 for D (6 bases). The V and J ends lost 3 bases and 3 bases respectively, with 9 bases between them. Per germline, CDR1 SNHLY and CDR2 FYNNEI. This CDR3 has 13 residues. The CDR3 sequence: CASSDWTVYEQYV. The CDR3 nucleotides are TGTGCCAGCAGTGATTGGACAGTCTACGAGCAGTACGTC.

The rearrangement uses TRBV28 and TRBJ2-7, with D possibly being TRBD1 (6 bases). The V and J ends lost 5 bases and 5 bases respectively, with 10 bases between them. Germline V gene lookup returns CDR1 MDHEN and CDR2 SYDVKM. This CDR3 region has 12 residues. The CDR3 coding sequence is TGTGCCAGCAGTACAGGGAATCACGAGCAGTACGTC. Its translation is CASSTGNHEQYV.